Each of the 27 T cell receptor beta chains below was sequenced from the same sample in a study of T cell responses to AZD1222 COVID-19 vaccine (dated by TCRdb to the early 2020s). The time point label of this sample denotes: baseline before first vaccination. The sample's treatment or condition label, decoded: meningococcal conjugate vaccine given as trial control. Receptor amplification or capture employed the immunoSEQ multiplex PCR assay. Entries here come from immuneACCESS through TCRdb and include only in-frame sequences with V and J called. Some clones fail to appear in such tables; in the studies checked, an unresolved V gene covers under half of the shortfall, and the cause of the remainder is unknown. The sample table records around 78,000 clones; around 90% of these occur just once. Clones ranked in the top ten supply more than 4.5% of the sample. The sample here was peripheral blood, taken on day 0 of MenACWY control vaccination. The receptors were gathered from an adult in good health.

The rearrangement uses TRBV7-2 and TRBJ1-2; tentative D call: TRBD1 (5 bases). This CDR3 spans 16 amino acids. Germline CDR1 and CDR2: SGHTA and FQGNSA. The germline V and J ends were trimmed by 5 bases and 6 bases, with 22 bases remaining between them. CDR3 DNA sequence: TGTGCCAGCAGCCCCAAAGGATGGGGCGGAGCGGATGGCTACACCTTC. It is translated as CASSPKGWGGADGYTF.

The rearrangement uses TRBV28 and TRBJ1-2; D might be TRBD1 (5 bases). Trimming took 8 bases from V and 2 from J, leaving 15 bases between them. The germline V gene has CDR1 MDHEN and CDR2 SYDVKM. CDR3 length: 14 amino acids. The DNA of the CDR3 is TGTGCCAGCTCGATCCCCAGGGAAAACTATGGCTACACCTTC. Its translation: CASSIPRENYGYTF.

The V call is TRBV5-3, the J call TRBJ1-6; 7 bases align to TRBD1. TRBV5-3 is marked as an open reading frame, function uncertain. This CDR3 comprises 15 residues. With 4 bases clipped from V and 7 bases from J, the junction kept 8 bases outside the gene matches. CDR3 DNA sequence: TGTGCCAGAAGCGTCTACAGGGGTTGGAATTCACCCCTCCACTTT. Translation gives CARSVYRGWNSPLHF.

V gene TRBV13 combines with J gene TRBJ2-7; D possibly corresponds to TRBD2 (5 bases). The CDR3 contains 14 residues. Trimming removed 5 bases from V and 1 base from J, with 12 bases in between. Germline CDR1 is PRHDT and CDR2 is FYEKMQ (reference sequence). In DNA form, the CDR3 reads TGTGCCAGCAGCCACGCCGGGGAATCCTACGAGCAGTACTTC. This translates into CASSHAGESYEQYF.

The genes are TRBV30 and TRBJ1-6; unclear D gene. The CDR3 has 14 amino acids. Germline V gene lookup returns CDR1 GTSNPN and CDR2 SVGIG (reference sequence). The ends were cut back, 0 bases at V and 6 bases at J, with 9 bases in the middle. The CDR3 DNA reads as TGTGCCTGGAGTGTCACGGGGATTAATTCACCCCTCCACTTT. It specifies CAWSVTGINSPLHF.

The table lists this clone with a count of one. CDR3 loop: CSVLLTSGTYGYTF. CDR3 sequence (DNA): TGCAGCGTCCTCCTAACGTCAGGGACCTATGGCTACACCTTC. V gene TRBV29-1 combines with J gene TRBJ1-2, with D possibly TRBD1 on 5 matching bases. Germline CDR1 and CDR2: SQVTM and ANQGSEA. CDR3 length: 14 residues. V was cut by 6 bases and J by 4 bases, with 18 bases left in between.

V usage is TRBV4-3 and J usage is TRBJ1-1, with no clear D. The CDR3 spans 16 residues. Trimming took 0 bases from V and 1 from J, leaving 12 bases between them. CDR1 is LGHNA, CDR2 YSLEER, per germline. CDR3 sequence (DNA): TGCGCCAGCAGCCAAGACGGCCGGACTTCGAACACTGAAGCTTTCTTT. Protein product: CASSQDGRTSNTEAFF.

The CDR3 DNA follows: TGTGCCAGTAGTATCGATGGGACAGCCCCCGAAGAGCAGTACTTC. Its translation is CASSIDGTAPEEQYF. The rearrangement joins TRBV19 to TRBJ2-7; 7 positions agree with TRBD1. V dropped 3 bases and J dropped 7; count of bases not matched to a gene: 12. The CDR3 contains 15 residues. Germline assignment: CDR1 LNHDA and CDR2 SQIVND (reference sequence).

J is TRBJ2-2 and V is TRBV10-3; 7 positions match TRBD1. The germline gives CDR1 ENHRY, CDR2 SYGVKD. V lost 2 bases, J lost 5 bases, and 5 bases stayed unmatched. The CDR3 extends over 15 amino acids. CDR3 sequence: CAISESDRDTGELFF. The CDR3 DNA follows: TGTGCCATCAGTGAGAGCGACAGGGATACCGGGGAGCTGTTTTTT.

This clone was detected a few times. The chain carries TRBV7-9 and TRBJ1-1; no reliable D call. The V end lost 4 bases, the J end lost 6 bases, and 9 bases lay between the germline ends. CDR1 SEHNR and CDR2 FQNEAQ come from the germline V gene (reference sequence). CDR3 length: 12 residues. CDR3 in amino acids: CASSSEISEAFF. DNA of the CDR3: TGTGCCAGCAGCTCAGAGATCTCTGAAGCTTTCTTT.

V gene TRBV6-5 combines with J gene TRBJ1-1; possible D gene TRBD1, 6 bases. The CDR3 spans 15 residues. Trimming shortened V by 6 bases and J by 5 bases, and 19 bases separated the two germline ends. Looked up from germline, CDR1 is MNHEY and CDR2 is SVGAGI. This chain's CDR3 is CASSTWTVGRTEAFF. In DNA, the CDR3 is TGTGCCAGCAGCACGTGGACAGTCGGAAGGACTGAAGCTTTCTTT.

The chain carries TRBV6-5 and TRBJ2-2, with D uncertain. The CDR3 is 15 residues long. The V gene lost 2 bases and the J gene lost 3 bases, with 10 bases spanning the gap. Looked up from germline, CDR1 is MNHEY and CDR2 is SVGAGI. In nucleotides, the CDR3 is TGTGCCAGCAGTTACGAAAACAGTGACACCGGGGAGCTGTTTTTT. Translation gives CASSYENSDTGELFF.

The chain is built from TRBV7-9 and TRBJ2-5; D gene unclear. Trimming cost V 5 bases and J 0 bases, with 4 bases left between them. Germline V CDR1 and CDR2: SEHNR, FQNEAQ (reference sequence). The CDR3 is 12 amino acids. Here the CDR3 reads CASSANQETQYF. As DNA, the CDR3 is TGTGCCAGCAGCGCAAACCAAGAGACCCAGTACTTC.

This chain connects TRBV9 to TRBJ1-4; TRBD1 matches at 7 bases. This CDR3 is built from 16 residues. Per the germline V gene, CDR1 is SGDLS and CDR2 is YYNGEE. V lost 0 bases, J lost 4 bases, and 6 bases stayed unmatched. In nucleotides, the CDR3 is TGTGCCAGCAGCGTAGGCCGGGGACAGAGTAATGAAAAACTGTTTTTT. It yields the protein CASSVGRGQSNEKLFF.

The chain carries TRBV11-2 and TRBJ1-2, with a weak D call TRBD1 (5 bases). Looked up from germline, CDR1 is SGHAT and CDR2 is FQNNGV. Deletions cut 5 bases from V and 10 bases from J, with 14 bases between. The CDR3 runs 12 residues. The CDR3 reads CASSQGRVSYTF. The CDR3 nucleotides read TGTGCCAGCAGCCAGGGCAGGGTATCCTACACCTTC.

This sequence joins TRBV6-2 or TRBV6-3 and TRBJ2-7; TRBD2 aligns across 7 bases. This CDR3 contains 12 residues. Trimming at V came to 4 bases and at J to 4 bases, leaving 1 base not matched to a gene. Germline CDR1 is MNHEY and CDR2 is SVGEGT. The CDR3 bases are TGTGCCAGCAGTTGGGGGGGATACGAGCAGTACTTC. Amino acids: CASSWGGYEQYF.

The chain recombines TRBV2 with TRBJ2-2; 7 nucleotides match TRBD1. This CDR3 is built from 16 residues. Trimming removed 3 bases from V and 2 bases from J; junction bases left unmatched: 6. Germline V lookup: CDR1 SNHLY, CDR2 FYNNEI. The CDR3 DNA reads as TGTGCCAGCAGTGAGCTCGGGACAGTTAACACCGGGGAGCTGTTTTTT. Its translation: CASSELGTVNTGELFF.

V is TRBV5-1 and J is TRBJ2-1; no firm D call. Trimming left V 0 bases short and J 10 bases short, with 11 bases between. The CDR3 runs 13 residues. The V gene's germline CDR1 is SGHRS and CDR2 YFSETQ. CDR3 loop: CASSLALAEEQFF. CDR3 nucleotide sequence: TGCGCCAGCAGCTTGGCCCTGGCGGAGGAGCAGTTCTTC.

The gene calls are TRBV7-8 and TRBJ2-7, with 8 bases aligning to TRBD1. CDR1 SGHVS and CDR2 FQNEAQ come from the germline V gene. This CDR3 comprises 14 residues. J lost 0 bases, V lost 5 bases, and 3 bases had no gene match. The CDR3 protein is CASSLGQVSYEQYF. In nucleotides, the CDR3 is TGTGCCAGCAGCCTGGGACAGGTCTCCTACGAGCAGTACTTC.

The CDR3 nucleotides read TGTGCCAGCAGACAACTTGCAACTAATGAAAAACTGTTTTTT. It specifies CASRQLATNEKLFF. The V and J genes are TRBV6-6 and TRBJ1-4, with no clear D. Germline assignment: CDR1 MNHNY and CDR2 SVGAGI (reference sequence). This CDR3 is built from 14 residues. Trimming removed 6 bases from V and 0 bases from J, with 8 bases in between.

This rearrangement joins TRBV7-2 to TRBJ1-5; TRBD1 might be the D (5 bases). CDR3 length: 16 residues. Germline V lookup: CDR1 SGHTA, CDR2 FQGNSA. V lost 2 bases to trimming and J lost 0 bases, with 11 bases between them. The CDR3, as DNA: TGTGCCAGCAGCTTATGGGGCGTTACTAGCAATCAGCCCCAGCATTTT. It translates to CASSLWGVTSNQPQHF.

V gene TRBV5-4 combines with J gene TRBJ1-4; D gene uncertain. V lost 3 bases, J lost 2 bases, and 14 bases lay in between. This CDR3 is built from 16 residues. Germline V gene data show CDR1 as SGHNT and CDR2 as YYREEE (reference sequence). The CDR3: CASSSEPVITNEKLFF. In nucleotides, the CDR3 is TGTGCCAGCAGCTCTGAGCCGGTAATCACTAATGAAAAACTGTTTTTT.

This clone has just one count. The DNA for the CDR3 is TGTGCCACCCAGGGACAGGGGAACACCGGGGAGCTGTTTTTT. Its protein product is CATQGQGNTGELFF. The chain recombines TRBV28 with TRBJ2-2, with TRBD1 identical over 9 bases. V lost 10 bases, J lost 1 base, and 4 bases stayed unmatched. Germline V gene data show CDR1 as MDHEN and CDR2 as SYDVKM. The CDR3 spans 14 residues.

The chain combines TRBV19 with TRBJ2-1; the D gene could be TRBD1 or TRBD2 (6 bases each). V dropped 4 bases and J dropped 14 bases, with 18 bases sitting between them. CDR3 size: 13 residues. CDR1 LNHDA and CDR2 SQIVND come from the germline V gene (reference sequence). This CDR3 reads CASSRGEAGVKFF. The CDR3 nucleotides are TGTGCCAGTAGTAGGGGGGAGGCAGGGGTTAAGTTCTTC.

The chain links TRBV5-4 to TRBJ2-2, with D possibly TRBD1 on 5 matching bases. The germline V and J ends were trimmed by 2 bases and 6 bases, with 11 bases remaining between them. Per germline, CDR1 SGHNT and CDR2 YYREEE (reference sequence). The CDR3 totals 14 residues. CDR3 bases: TGTGCCAGCAGCTTCCCCCAGGGTTCCGGGGAGCTGTTTTTT. Translated: CASSFPQGSGELFF.

The genes are TRBV18 and TRBJ1-1, with 10 bases aligning to TRBD1. The germline gives CDR1 KGHSH, CDR2 LQKENI. The CDR3 runs 14 residues. Losses at the gene ends were 6 bases for V and 7 bases for J; bases not matched to a gene: 8. Here the CDR3 reads CASSGMTGGFEAFF. CDR3 DNA: TGTGCCAGCTCGGGGATGACAGGGGGCTTTGAAGCTTTCTTT.

In nucleotides, the CDR3 is TGTGCCAGCAGCCTCACAGGGTTTGATGAAAAACTGTTTTTT. This encodes CASSLTGFDEKLFF. The V gene is TRBV2, the J gene TRBJ1-4, with a possible D match to TRBD1 (6 bases). The CDR3 extends over 14 amino acids. Looked up from germline, CDR1 is SNHLY and CDR2 is FYNNEI. V dropped 6 bases and J dropped 6 bases, with 14 bases sitting between them.